This is a list of T cell receptor beta chains from one sample in a study of early T cells in non-severe SARS-CoV-2 infection. One entry per CDR3 protein, called by TCRdb with MiXCR from the 5' RACE reads. This table has 50,000 to 65,000 distinct CDR3 sequences, over 9% appearing once. Here the sequenced sample was whole blood, taken at baseline. These TCRs come from an adult who was a healthcare worker with PCR-confirmed SARS-CoV-2 infection or an uninfected control (not recorded which). CDR3s include the opening cysteine and the closing phenylalanine or tryptophan. Fields, in order: clone size, D gene, CDR3 length, V gene, J gene, CDR3 DNA, CDR3 protein. The D gene is left open where the match is weak. Only some rows state a clone size, as once, few, many or a class for expanded clones.

many	.	13	TRBV7-2	TRBJ1-5	TGTGCCAGCAGCCCCGTATATAATCAGCCCCAGCATTTT	CASSPVYNQPQHF
.	.	16	TRBV27	TRBJ1-1	TGTGCCAGCAGTCCCTCCCAGGGGCATATGAACACTGAAGCTTTCTTT	CASSPSQGHMNTEAFF
few	.	13	TRBV7-6	TRBJ2-5	TGTGCCAGCAGCTTAGGCTCGGAAGAGACCCAGTACTTC	CASSLGSEETQYF
.	.	13	TRBV24-1	TRBJ1-1	TGTGCCACCAGTGATACTCGACAGTGTGAAGCTTTCTTT	CATSDTRQCEAFF
few	.	17	TRBV11-2	TRBJ2-5	TGTGCCAGCAGCTCCCCCGTGATGATGGCCCGTCAAGAGACCCAGTACTTC	CASSSPVMMARQETQYF
few	.	17	TRBV6-5	TRBJ1-1	TGTGCCAGCAGTTACTCGATTTCCACAGGTCCCAACACTGAAGCTTTCTTT	CASSYSISTGPNTEAFF
.	.	15	TRBV14	TRBJ2-7	TGTGCCAGCAGCCAGATTACGGGGGCCCCCGGCGAGCAGTACTTC	CASSQITGAPGEQYF
few	.	14	TRBV3-1	TRBJ2-7	TGTGCCAGCAGCCAAGGTGCGGAACCCTACGAGCAGTACTTC	CASSQGAEPYEQYF
few	TRBD2	12	TRBV28	TRBJ2-7	TGTGCCATCGCTAGCGGTTCCTACGAGCAGTACTTC	CAIASGSYEQYF
many	.	11	TRBV7-9	TRBJ2-7	TGTGCCAGCAGCGTTTTATCCGAGCAGTACTTC	CASSVLSEQYF
few	.	11	TRBV28	TRBJ2-7	TGTGCCAGCCAGAGCACCTACGAGCAGTACTTC	CASQSTYEQYF
many	.	12	TRBV20-1	TRBJ2-5	TGCAGTGCTAGATTCGTAGAGAAGACCCAGTACTTC	CSARFVEKTQYF
medium-sized	TRBD2	15	TRBV6-4	TRBJ2-3	TGTGCCAGCAGTGACTCTAGCGGGGGGGCAGATACGCAGTATTTT	CASSDSSGGADTQYF
.	.	15	TRBV6-5	TRBJ2-7	TGTGCCAGCAGTTACGGGGGACAAGTCCCCTACGAGCAGTACTTC	CASSYGGQVPYEQYF
few	.	12	TRBV29-1	TRBJ1-4	TGCAGCGTTGAAGTTGGCCGAGGAAAACTGTTTTTT	CSVEVGRGKLFF
many	.	13	TRBV5-6	TRBJ1-1	TGTGCCAGCAGCCGATATGGACAGAGTGAAGCTTTCTTT	CASSRYGQSEAFF
.	.	17	TRBV27	TRBJ1-2	TGTGCCAGCAGTTCCCGACCGGGTAACGAAGCTAACTATGGCTACACCTTC	CASSSRPGNEANYGYTF
many	.	13	TRBV5-1	TRBJ2-7	TGCGCCAGCAGCTTGGCCGTAGGATACGAGCAGTACTTC	CASSLAVGYEQYF
.	TRBD1	13	TRBV20-1	TRBJ1-2	TGCAGTGCTTTGGACAGGGGAGGATATGGCTACACCTTC	CSALDRGGYGYTF
few	TRBD2	16	TRBV20-1	TRBJ2-3	TGCAGTGCTATAGCGGGGGGATTAGCTAGCACAGATACGCAGTATTTT	CSAIAGGLASTDTQYF
.	.	13	TRBV10-3	TRBJ1-6	TGTGCCATCAGCCAGGGTACTAATTCACCCCTCCACTTT	CAISQGTNSPLHF
few	.	14	TRBV11-2	TRBJ2-1	TGTGCCAGCAGCTTGGCGGGGGCGACGAAGGGGCAGTTCTTC	CASSLAGATKGQFF
few	.	16	TRBV21-1	TRBJ1-3	TGTGCCACCCGGACAGGGAACGGATTTGCTGGAAACACCATATATTTT	CATRTGNGFAGNTIYF
.	TRBD2	15	TRBV13	TRBJ2-1	TGTGCCAGCAGCCGTAGCGGGGGGGCCTACAATGAGCAGTTCTTC	CASSRSGGAYNEQFF
few	.	13	TRBV10-3	TRBJ1-4	TGTGCCATCAGTGATTATACTAATGAAAAACTGTTTTTT	CAISDYTNEKLFF
many	.	14	TRBV12-3/TRBV12-4	TRBJ2-7	TGTGCCAGCACCTCGAGAGGGATCAACAACGAGCAGTACTTC	CASTSRGINNEQYF
.	TRBD1	14	TRBV11-2	TRBJ2-5	TGTGCCAGCAGCCCCTCAGGGGGTAGTGAGACCCAGTACTTC	CASSPSGGSETQYF
few	.	11	TRBV18	TRBJ2-7	TGTGCCAGCTCAGAAGATGACGAGCAGTACTTC	CASSEDDEQYF
.	TRBD2	17	TRBV15	TRBJ2-1	TGTGCCACCAGCAGAGATCGGGCGGGGGGCCCTAGGAATGAGCAGTTCTTC	CATSRDRAGGPRNEQFF
.	TRBD1	14	TRBV20-1	TRBJ1-2	TGCAGTGCCCCTGGGACAGGGAGAAACTATGGCTACACCTTC	CSAPGTGRNYGYTF
many	.	13	TRBV3-1	TRBJ1-6	TGTGCCAGCAGCCAAGCGGGTGACTCACCCCTCCACTTT	CASSQAGDSPLHF
.	.	15	TRBV7-8	TRBJ1-4	TGTGCCAGCAGCCCCTTTTCCAAGGGAATGGAAAAACTGTTTTTT	CASSPFSKGMEKLFF
.	.	12	TRBV5-4	TRBJ2-3	TGTGCCAGCAGCTTGGGAGGAAATACGCAGTATTTT	CASSLGGNTQYF
.	.	15	TRBV19	TRBJ1-2	TGTGCCAGTAGTAAAGTGAACAGGGAAGACTATGGCTACACCTTC	CASSKVNREDYGYTF
few	.	11	TRBV7-6	TRBJ2-1	TGTGCCAGCAGCGGGGCCGGTGAGCAGTTCTTC	CASSGAGEQFF
.	.	12	TRBV29-1	TRBJ2-5	TGCAGCGCCGTAGACATTGCCGAGACCCAGTACTTC	CSAVDIAETQYF
.	.	14	TRBV29-1	TRBJ1-1	TGCAGCTTGGGGCAGGGGTTAGATGTGACTGAAGCTTTCTTT	CSLGQGLDVTEAFF